The entry that follows covers one TCR beta chain sequence. TCRdb's copy holds only in-frame clones and misses some; the assay was immunoSEQ multiplex PCR. The repertoire consists of approximately 24,000 clones, with 90% occurring once and the leading ten covering 9.4%. The V end lost 0 bases, the J end lost 8 bases, and 13 bases lay between the germline ends. The germline V gene has CDR1 GTSNPN and CDR2 SVGIG (reference sequence). CDR3 size: 13 residues. This entry is derived from a study of T cell changes during pregnancy in multiple sclerosis. The genes are TRBV30 and TRBJ1-2, with a possible D match to TRBD1 (5 bases). The sequenced sample was CD8+ T cells from peripheral blood mononuclear cells, obtained in the third trimester of pregnancy. This TCR was sampled from a female donor in good health, enrolled as a control in a pregnancy study. The CDR3 loop reads CAWSVGRADGYTF. The CDR3, as DNA: TGTGCCTGGAGTGTAGGCAGGGCAGACGGCTACACCTTC.